This T cell receptor beta chain is from a study of regulatory T cells in long-lasting Graves disease. Findings and caveats of the study: Limited samples may have lowered accuracy.

With iRepertoire HTBI primers and Arm-PCR of CDR3 regions, TCR beta libraries were built. TCRdb analysed the multiplex PCR reads with MiXCR anew, one entry per CDR3 protein. The repertoire consists of about 460,000 distinct CDR3 sequences, with 11% to 15% occurring once and the leading ten covering approximately 15%. This CDR3 spans 14 amino acids. V was cut by 3 bases and J by 4 bases, with 15 bases left in between. Germline V CDR1 and CDR2: GTSNPN, SVGIG (reference sequence). This clonotype showed up many times. Antigen unknown. The time point denotes: newly diagnosed GD, antithyroid drugs for less than 3 months. PBMC RNA was the source of the TCR library. These data also featured in a second study, about T cells in Graves' hyperthyroidism and ophthalmopathy.

The sequencing used peripheral blood mononuclear cells (PBMCs), collected at new diagnosis, from a patient treated with antithyroid drugs. The rearrangement joins TRBV30 to TRBJ1-2; D is perhaps TRBD1 (5 bases). The sequence came from a woman in her forties or fifties with Graves disease. CDR3 residues: CAWRYQDRTYGYTF. Here the CDR3 DNA reads TGTGCCTGGAGATACCAAGACAGAACCTATGGCTACACCTTC.